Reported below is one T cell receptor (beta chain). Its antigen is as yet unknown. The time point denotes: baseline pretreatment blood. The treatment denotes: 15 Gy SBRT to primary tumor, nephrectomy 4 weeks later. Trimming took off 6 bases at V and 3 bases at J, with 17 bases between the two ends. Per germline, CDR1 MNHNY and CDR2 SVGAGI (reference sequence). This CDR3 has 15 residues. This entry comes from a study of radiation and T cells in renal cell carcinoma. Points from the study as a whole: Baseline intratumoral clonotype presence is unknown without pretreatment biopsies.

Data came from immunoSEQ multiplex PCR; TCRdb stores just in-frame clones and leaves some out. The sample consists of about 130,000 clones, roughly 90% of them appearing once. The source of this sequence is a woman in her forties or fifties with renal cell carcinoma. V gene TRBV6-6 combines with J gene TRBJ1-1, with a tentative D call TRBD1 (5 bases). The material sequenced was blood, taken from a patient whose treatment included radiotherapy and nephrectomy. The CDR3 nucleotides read TGTGCCAGCAGACCTCTCAGGGACGGTGACACTGAAGCTTTCTTT. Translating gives CASRPLRDGDTEAFF.